These T cell receptor beta chains were read from a single sample in a study of T cells after yellow fever vaccination. TCRdb reanalysed the 5' RACE reads using MiXCR and keeps one entry per CDR3 protein. The sample lists under 350,000 distinct CDR3 sequences; 4.1% were seen once. The starting material was PBMCs, obtained 5 days after the yellow fever booster vaccination. The receptors were gathered from a man aged 18-30 years who received the YFV17D yellow fever vaccine. Each CDR3 is given with its conserved first and last residue. A D gene is named only where the DNA matches it firmly. The size of a clone is reported for some rows only, either as once, few or many, or as a class for expanded clones.

many	NA	TRBV7-8	TRBJ2-3	TGTGCCAGCAGCTTAGGATGGAGGCCTGACGGGAAAGATACGCAGTATTTT	CASSLGWRPDGKDTQYF
many	TRBD2	TRBV3-1	TRBJ2-7	TGTGCCAGCAGCTTACGGGGGGGCCGGAGGGAGCAGTACTTC	CASSLRGGRREQYF
NA	NA	TRBV12-3/TRBV12-4	TRBJ1-1	TGTGCCAGCAGTTTGGCCTCCGGGGGACACACTGAAGCTTTCTTT	CASSLASGGHTEAFF
many	NA	TRBV5-1	TRBJ1-2	TGCGCCAGCAGCTTACAGCAAGCTAACTATGGCTACACCTTC	CASSLQQANYGYTF
few	NA	TRBV13	TRBJ1-1	TGTGCCAGCAGCTTCCGACGGACGAACACTGAAGCTTTCTTT	CASSFRRTNTEAFF
few	TRBD2	TRBV27	TRBJ2-7	TGTGCCAGCAGTTCTGCGGGGGGCGTCTACGAGCAGTACTTC	CASSSAGGVYEQYF
NA	NA	TRBV6-2/TRBV6-3	TRBJ1-6	TGTGCCAGCCGCGGCCGCCCAGGGAGATCACCCCTCCACTTT	CASRGRPGRSPLHF
NA	NA	TRBV7-9	TRBJ2-6	TGTGCCAGCAGCTTAAATCTGGGGGCAATCTCTGGGGCCAACGTCCTGACTTTC	CASSLNLGAISGANVLTF
NA	NA	TRBV3-1	TRBJ2-2	TGTGCCAGCAGCCTACAGGGACCACAGGAGGAGCTGTTTTTT	CASSLQGPQEELFF
NA	TRBD2	TRBV3-1	TRBJ2-1	TGTGCCAGCAGCCAAGTACTAGCGGGGGGGCCCCCCTACAATGAGCAGTTCTTC	CASSQVLAGGPPYNEQFF
NA	TRBD1	TRBV3-1	TRBJ1-2	TGTGCCAGCAGCCAAGTCGTGGGACAGATGGTAGAATGGTATGGCTACACCTTC	CASSQVVGQMVEWYGYTF
NA	TRBD1	TRBV7-3	TRBJ1-6	TGTGCCAGCAGCCAACAGGGGAATAATTCACCCCTCCACTTT	CASSQQGNNSPLHF
many	TRBD2	TRBV5-1	TRBJ2-3	TGCGCCAGCAGCTGGGGACTAGCGGGGATCAGCACAGATACGCAGTATTTT	CASSWGLAGISTDTQYF
NA	TRBD2	TRBV6-2/TRBV6-3	TRBJ2-5	TGTGCCAGCAGTTACGATCCTAGCGGGGACCAAGAGACCCAGTACTTC	CASSYDPSGDQETQYF
few	NA	TRBV9	TRBJ2-6	TGTGCCAGCAGCGTAGATGGGGGGGCCGGTGGAGCCAACGTCCTGACTTTC	CASSVDGGAGGANVLTF
few	NA	TRBV7-6	TRBJ1-3	TGTGCCAGCAGCCCAACGTGGGGGGTTCCAGCTGGAAACACCATATATTTT	CASSPTWGVPAGNTIYF
NA	TRBD2	TRBV5-1	TRBJ2-5	TGCGCCAGCAGCTGGGGACTAGGTTCGGAGACCCAGTACTTC	CASSWGLGSETQYF
NA	NA	TRBV4-1	TRBJ2-1	TGCGCCAGCAGCCAGGTGGATGCCGGGCATGAGCAGTTCTTC	CASSQVDAGHEQFF
few	NA	TRBV5-1	TRBJ2-6	TGCGCCAGCAGCTTGGACAGGACCCTGGGGGCCAACGTCCTGACTTTC	CASSLDRTLGANVLTF
NA	TRBD1	TRBV7-6	TRBJ2-1	TGTGCCAGCAGCTTAACAGGGGCATGGGATGAGCAGTTCTTC	CASSLTGAWDEQFF
few	NA	TRBV12-3/TRBV12-4	TRBJ1-1	TGTGCCAGCAGTCCATATTCGAGGGCCACTGAAGCTTTCTTT	CASSPYSRATEAFF
NA	NA	TRBV11-1	TRBJ2-3	TGTGCCAGCAGCCCCAGACGGGGCGGGATCACAGATACGCAGTATTTT	CASSPRRGGITDTQYF
many	NA	TRBV5-1	TRBJ2-1	TGCGCCAGCAGCTTGGAACAGGGATTGGGTTACAATGAGCAGTTCTTC	CASSLEQGLGYNEQFF
NA	TRBD1	TRBV5-1	TRBJ2-1	TGCGCCAGCAGCATTCGTGGACAGGCCTCCTTAATATCCTACAATGAGCAGTTCTTC	CASSIRGQASLISYNEQFF
NA	TRBD2	TRBV12-3/TRBV12-4	TRBJ2-3	TGTGCCAGCAGTTTGCGACTAGCGGGGAGTTCAGATACGCAGTATTTT	CASSLRLAGSSDTQYF
many	NA	TRBV27	TRBJ2-7	TGTGCCAGCAGCTCGGGGGCGAGCCGGTACGAGCAGTACTTC	CASSSGASRYEQYF
many	NA	TRBV12-3/TRBV12-4	TRBJ2-3	TGTGCCAGCAGCATTGGCGTGCCAGATACGCAGTATTTT	CASSIGVPDTQYF
few	NA	TRBV24-1	TRBJ2-1	TGTGCCACCAGAAGGCCTGACGTTGATGAGCAGTTCTTC	CATRRPDVDEQFF
few	NA	TRBV7-9	TRBJ2-1	TGTGCCAGCAGCTTAGAATTTCCCAATGAGCAGTTCTTC	CASSLEFPNEQFF
NA	NA	TRBV20-1	TRBJ2-1	TGCAGTGCTACCCCACTGGGGAGCTCCTACAATGAGCAGTTCTTC	CSATPLGSSYNEQFF
few	NA	TRBV7-2	TRBJ1-1	TGTGCCAGCAGTTTGAGGGTGGCGGTCTACACTGAAGCTTTCTTT	CASSLRVAVYTEAFF
many	TRBD2	TRBV4-1	TRBJ2-1	TGCGCCAGCAGCCCGGGACTAGCGGGGGGCCTCAATGAGCAGTTCTTC	CASSPGLAGGLNEQFF
many	NA	TRBV7-3	TRBJ1-2	TGTGCCAGCAGCCCCTGGTCGGGGTCCAACTATGGCTACACCTTC	CASSPWSGSNYGYTF
few	NA	TRBV4-3	TRBJ1-6	TGCGCCAGCAGCCAAGTACGGCGGAATTCACCCCTCCACTTT	CASSQVRRNSPLHF
many	NA	TRBV7-9	TRBJ2-1	TGTGCCAGCAGCTCCGGAACCTATGAGCAGTTCTTC	CASSSGTYEQFF
few	NA	TRBV2	TRBJ2-1	TGTGCCAGCATCGATGAGCAGTTCTTC	CASIDEQFF
NA	TRBD2	TRBV28	TRBJ2-1	TGTGCCAGCAGTTTAAGGTTTCGGTCGGGGGGGCCCTTGGATGAGCAGTTCTTC	CASSLRFRSGGPLDEQFF
few	NA	TRBV5-1	TRBJ2-1	TGCGCCAGCAGCTTTTCACCTGAACTAGGAAATGAGCAGTTCTTC	CASSFSPELGNEQFF
many	TRBD2	TRBV2	TRBJ2-7	TGTGCCAGCAGTCCAGCGGGGGCCTCAACCTACGAGCAGTACTTC	CASSPAGASTYEQYF
NA	NA	TRBV7-2	TRBJ1-5	TGTGCCAGCAGCTTAGCGTGGGCTGGGCAGCCCCAGCATTTT	CASSLAWAGQPQHF